Following are 16 T cell receptor beta chains from one sample sequenced in a study of T cells in Graves' hyperthyroidism and ophthalmopathy. Amplified regions were TCR beta CDR3 sequences from RNA transcripts. HTBI primers drove first-round RT-PCR of the TCR CDR3. TCRdb ran MiXCR on the multiplex PCR reads and lists one entry per CDR3 protein. The table includes 45,000 to 55,000 distinct CDR3 sequences, 54% detected once. Material for sequencing was peripheral blood or thyroid tissue (not recorded which). The origin of the receptors is a man in his late teens or twenties with Graves' hyperthyroidism.

CDR3 residues: CAIRREGENQPQHF. The CDR3 coding sequence is TGTGCCATCAGGCGGGAGGGGGAGAATCAGCCCCAGCATTTT. This chain connects TRBV10-3 to TRBJ1-5; maybe TRBD1 (6 bases). Germline V gene sequence: CDR1 ENHRY, CDR2 SYGVKD. The CDR3 consists of 14 residues. Deletions cut 6 bases from V and 4 bases from J, with 13 bases between.

The chain links TRBV20-1 to TRBJ2-5, with TRBD2 matching 10 bases. Trimming removed 8 bases from V and 5 bases from J; junction bases left unmatched: 8. The CDR3 length is 13 residues. Per the germline V gene, CDR1 is DFQATT and CDR2 is SNEGSKA (reference sequence). The CDR3 coding sequence is TGCAGTAGGACTAGCGGCCCCGTGGAGACCCAGTACTTC. It encodes CSRTSGPVETQYF.

In the case of this clonotype: This may come from a read error, since a much larger clone is one base off. The DNA of the CDR3 is TGTGCCAGCAATTTTGGGCCTTTTGAAGAGACCCAGTACTTC. This gives the protein CASNFGPFEETQYF. The chain recombines TRBV27 with TRBJ2-5; D is unclear. Trimming took 7 bases from V and 3 from J, leaving 15 bases between them. The CDR3 is 14 residues long. The V gene's germline CDR1 is MNHEY and CDR2 SMNVEV (reference sequence).

This clonotype was seen a single time. This chain connects TRBV7-9 to TRBJ1-5, with 7 bases identical to TRBD1. The CDR3 extends over 16 amino acids. After removal of 1 base from V and 7 bases from J, the junction contained 10 bases not matched to a gene. In germline, CDR1 is SEHNR, CDR2 FQNEAQ (reference sequence). The CDR3 nucleotides are TGTGCCAGCAGCTTAGAGCGAGGGGGCCTGGAGCAGCCCCAGCATTTT. Protein sequence: CASSLERGGLEQPQHF.

As to this clonotype: A read error may explain this, as a much larger clone is one base away. The V and J genes are TRBV29-1 and TRBJ2-1, with D possibly called TRBD1 or TRBD2 (5 bases each). This CDR3 contains 16 residues. The germline gives CDR1 SQVTM, CDR2 ANQGSEA. This CDR3 is CSVEDPGRLTYNEQSF. The CDR3 nucleotides are TGCAGCGTTGAAGACCCGGGACGGCTAACCTACAATGAGCAGTCCTTC.

This clonotype was counted a few times. The V and J genes are TRBV2 and TRBJ2-2, with D perhaps TRBD1 (6 bases). This CDR3 contains 12 residues. Germline CDR1 reads SNHLY; CDR2 reads FYNNEI. Trimming cost V 5 bases and J 8 bases, with 9 bases left between them. The CDR3 is CASSSGTGELFF. CDR3 nucleotide sequence: TGTGCCAGCAGTTCCGGGACAGGGGAGCTGTTTTTT.

This clonotype was recorded at least ten times. The chain is built from TRBV12-3 or TRBV12-4 and TRBJ1-1; the D is unclear. The CDR3 runs to 14 residues. V was shortened by 6 bases and J by 0 bases, with 11 bases between the two germline ends. The CDR3 DNA reads as TGTGCCAGCAGGTCCGGGAGGATGAACACTGAAGCTTTCTTT. Protein product: CASRSGRMNTEAFF.

Points on this clonotype: Since a much larger clone is just one base distant, this may be a read error. This chain links TRBV9 with TRBJ2-6, with D uncertain. CDR1 is SGDLS, CDR2 YYNGEE, per germline. This CDR3 spans 18 amino acids. Trimming stripped 4 bases from V and 0 bases from J, with 17 bases between. The CDR3 loop reads CASSPDWPAGSGANVLTF. The DNA for the CDR3 is TGTGCCAGCAGCCCGGATTGGCCGGCCGGCTCTGGGGCCAACGTCCTGACTTTC.

The gene calls are TRBV7-9 and TRBJ2-5, with 9 bases aligning to TRBD1. The CDR3 runs to 16 residues. V lost 3 bases to trimming and J lost 2 bases; unmatched junction nucleotides: 7. The germline V gene has CDR1 SEHNR and CDR2 FQNEAQ (reference sequence). CDR3 residues: CASSFRDRVGQETQYF. The DNA for the CDR3 is TGTGCCAGCAGCTTTAGGGACAGGGTGGGACAAGAGACCCAGTACTTC.

The sample holds one count of this clonotype. CDR3 sequence: CASSATGLSPLHF. For the CDR3, the DNA is TGTGCCAGCAGCGCAACAGGGTTGTCACCCCTCCACTTT. The chain recombines TRBV7-2 with TRBJ1-6; tentative D call: TRBD1 (6 bases). Trimming cost V 5 bases and J 10 bases, with 12 bases left between them. CDR1 is SGHTA, CDR2 FQGNSA, per germline. This CDR3 spans 13 amino acids.

Worth noting for this clonotype: This may come from a read error, since a much larger clone is one base off. The CDR3 DNA is TGTGCCAGCAGGGTACCGGGACTAGGATCCTACGAGCAGTACTTC. This encodes CASRVPGLGSYEQYF. V is TRBV27 and J is TRBJ2-7; TRBD2 agrees at 8 bases. Germline CDR1 and CDR2: MNHEY and SMNVEV (reference sequence). The ends lost 6 bases at V and 1 base at J; junction bases unmatched: 8. The CDR3 runs 15 residues.

Ten or more counts support this clonotype. The rearrangement joins TRBV10-3 to TRBJ1-5; TRBD1 is a possible D gene (6 bases). The CDR3 is 15 residues long. Germline CDR1 reads ENHRY; CDR2 reads SYGVKD. Trimming pared 4 bases from V and 0 bases from J, leaving 10 bases between. CDR3 sequence (DNA): TGTGCCATCAGTGGACAGGTTTATAGCAATCAGCCCCAGCATTTT. Its protein is CAISGQVYSNQPQHF.

This clonotype was detected ten times or more. The V gene is TRBV13, the J gene TRBJ1-1; D is unclear. The V gene's germline CDR1 is PRHDT and CDR2 FYEKMQ (reference sequence). V shed 5 bases and J shed 1 base, with 8 bases lying between them. The CDR3 consists of 13 residues. The DNA for the CDR3 is TGTGCCAGCAGCAGGCGAGCGAACACTGAAGCTTTCTTT. It specifies CASSRRANTEAFF.

The table lists this clonotype with a few counts. The chain employs TRBV10-3 and TRBJ1-6; 7 nucleotides line up with TRBD1. The CDR3 sequence is 15 residues long. V lost 2 bases to trimming and J lost 5 bases; unmatched junction nucleotides: 3. The germline V gene has CDR1 ENHRY and CDR2 SYGVKD. The CDR3 region has the DNA TGTGCCATCAGTGAGGACAGGGCAGATAATTCACCCCTCCACTTT. Protein: CAISEDRADNSPLHF.

This clonotype was counted only a few times. The V gene is TRBV20-1, the J gene TRBJ2-7; D is perhaps TRBD1 (6 bases). Trimming shortened V by 3 bases and J by 2 bases, and 11 bases separated the two germline ends. The CDR3 covers 13 residues. Germline CDR1 DFQATT, CDR2 SNEGSKA (reference sequence). CDR3 DNA sequence: TGCAGTGCTAGGAGGACAGCCACCTACGAGCAGTACTTC. Its translation is CSARRTATYEQYF.

This clonotype was observed at least ten times. CDR3 sequence (DNA): TGCGCCAGCAGCCAAGAGGCCCCTACGAGCTCCTATAATTCACCCCTCCACTTT. Its protein product is CASSQEAPTSSYNSPLHF. The chain carries TRBV4-3 and TRBJ1-6; no definite D call. Germline CDR1 is LGHNA and CDR2 is YSLEER. Trimming took off 0 bases at V and 0 bases at J, with 12 bases between the two ends. The CDR3 consists of 18 residues.